This T cell receptor beta chain is from a study of blood T cell repertoires in COVID-19. Study-level background: Samples of COVID-19 (acute and convalescent) were obtained from the United States, Italy and Spain. T cells, B-cell-depleted T cells, or PBMCs supplied cDNA or gDNA.

The CDR3 is 14 amino acids. The V gene lost 4 bases and the J gene lost 4 bases, with 13 bases spanning the gap. Under the authors' procedure: Scientists estimated how many nucleated cells there were by amplifying reference gene primers. Here immunoSEQ multiplex PCR was the method, and the copy in TCRdb shows in-frame clones only, minus some. V and J calls and clone size follow that table, whereas D and trimming were derived from the DNA. The data contain 250,000 to 350,000 clones, more than 85% of them singletons. The Seattle patients, enrolled during active infection, were followed longitudinally. Sequences were obtained from peripheral blood. The chain has TRBV23-1 and TRBJ1-2; D gene uncertain. TRBV23-1 falls under the ORF class, with uncertain function. This TCR came from a woman in her twenties or thirties with COVID-19, enrolled during active disease. Here the CDR3 DNA reads TGCGCCAGCAGTCCAGGTTCCTACGGCTATGGCTACACCTTC. Protein product: CASSPGSYGYGYTF.